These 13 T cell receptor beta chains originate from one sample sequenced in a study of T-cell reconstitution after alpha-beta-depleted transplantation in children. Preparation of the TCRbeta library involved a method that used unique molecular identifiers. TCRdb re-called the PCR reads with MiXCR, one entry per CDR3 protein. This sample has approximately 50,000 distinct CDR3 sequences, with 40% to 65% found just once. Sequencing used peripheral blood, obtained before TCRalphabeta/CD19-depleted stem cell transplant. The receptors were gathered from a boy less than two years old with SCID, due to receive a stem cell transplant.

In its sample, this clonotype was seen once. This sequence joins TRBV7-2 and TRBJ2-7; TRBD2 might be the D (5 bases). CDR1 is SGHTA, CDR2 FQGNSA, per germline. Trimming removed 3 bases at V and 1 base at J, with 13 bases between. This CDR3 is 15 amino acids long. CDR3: CASSLSGAPSYEQYF. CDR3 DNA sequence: TGTGCCAGCAGCTTGAGCGGCGCCCCTTCCTACGAGCAGTACTTC.

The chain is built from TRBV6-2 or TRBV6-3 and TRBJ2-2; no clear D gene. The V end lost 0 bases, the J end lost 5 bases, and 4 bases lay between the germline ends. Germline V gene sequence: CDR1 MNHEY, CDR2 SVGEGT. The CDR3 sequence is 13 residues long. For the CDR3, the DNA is TGTGCCAGCAGTTACTCGCAAACCGGGGAGCTGTTTTTT. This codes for CASSYSQTGELFF.

CDR3 bases: TGTGCCACCAAGTTTGCCGGGTACGGTGAAAAACTGTTTTTT. It codes for CATKFAGYGEKLFF. V is TRBV15 and J is TRBJ1-4; D is unclear. The V gene lost 7 bases and the J gene lost 7 bases, with 16 bases spanning the gap. Germline V gives CDR1 LNHNV, CDR2 YYDKDF (reference sequence). The CDR3 has 14 residues.

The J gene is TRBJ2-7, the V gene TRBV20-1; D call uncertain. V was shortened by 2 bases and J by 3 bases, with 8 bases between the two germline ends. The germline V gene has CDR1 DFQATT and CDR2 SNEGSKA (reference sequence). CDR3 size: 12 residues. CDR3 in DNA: TGCAGTGCTAGATCCGACTTCTACGAGCAGTACTTC. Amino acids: CSARSDFYEQYF.

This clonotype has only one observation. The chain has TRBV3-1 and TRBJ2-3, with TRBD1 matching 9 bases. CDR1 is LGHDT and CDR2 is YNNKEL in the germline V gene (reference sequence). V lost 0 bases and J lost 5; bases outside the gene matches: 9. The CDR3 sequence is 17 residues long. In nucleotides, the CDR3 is TGTGCCAGCAGCCAAGATCTTGGGGACAGGGCGCAAGATACGCAGTATTTT. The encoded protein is CASSQDLGDRAQDTQYF.

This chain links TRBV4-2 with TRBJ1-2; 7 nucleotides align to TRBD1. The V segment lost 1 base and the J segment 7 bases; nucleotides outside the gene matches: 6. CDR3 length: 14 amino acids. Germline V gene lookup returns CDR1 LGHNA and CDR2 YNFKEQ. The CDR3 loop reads CASSQAWDSGGYTF. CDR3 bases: TGTGCCAGCAGCCAAGCTTGGGACAGTGGTGGCTACACCTTC.

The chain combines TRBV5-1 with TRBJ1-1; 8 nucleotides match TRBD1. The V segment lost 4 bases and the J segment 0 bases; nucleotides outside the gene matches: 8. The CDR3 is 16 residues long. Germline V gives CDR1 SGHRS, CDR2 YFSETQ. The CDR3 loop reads CASSGTGFLMNTEAFF. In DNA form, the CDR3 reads TGCGCCAGCAGCGGGACAGGCTTCCTAATGAACACTGAAGCTTTCTTT.

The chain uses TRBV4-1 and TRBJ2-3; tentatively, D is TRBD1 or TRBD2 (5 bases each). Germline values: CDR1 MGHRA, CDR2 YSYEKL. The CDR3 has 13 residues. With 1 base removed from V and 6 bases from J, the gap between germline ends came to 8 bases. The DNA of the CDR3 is TGCGCCAGCAGCCAAGTTTGGGGGGATACGCAGTATTTT. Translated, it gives CASSQVWGDTQYF.

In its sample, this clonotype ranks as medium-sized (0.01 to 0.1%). Here the CDR3 reads CASRPFSTDTQYF. CDR3 sequence (DNA): TGTGCCAGCAGACCCTTTAGCACAGATACGCAGTATTTT. The V and J genes are TRBV13 and TRBJ2-3; D is unresolved. The CDR3 has 13 amino acids. The germline CDR1 and CDR2 sequences are PRHDT and FYEKMQ (reference sequence). V lost 6 bases and J lost 0, with 7 bases in between.

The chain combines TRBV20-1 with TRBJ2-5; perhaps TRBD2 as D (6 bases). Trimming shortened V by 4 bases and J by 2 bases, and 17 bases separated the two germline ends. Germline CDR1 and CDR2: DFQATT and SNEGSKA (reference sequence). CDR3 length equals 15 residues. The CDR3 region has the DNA TGCAGTGCTACCTTAAGGGCGGGGAATCAAGAGACCCAGTACTTC. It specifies CSATLRAGNQETQYF.

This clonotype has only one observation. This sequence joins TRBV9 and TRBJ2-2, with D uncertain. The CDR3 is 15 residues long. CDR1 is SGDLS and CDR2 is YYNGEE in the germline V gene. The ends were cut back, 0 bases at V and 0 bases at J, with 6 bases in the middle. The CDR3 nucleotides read TGTGCCAGCAGCGTAGGGTCCTCGAACACCGGGGAGCTGTTTTTT. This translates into CASSVGSSNTGELFF.

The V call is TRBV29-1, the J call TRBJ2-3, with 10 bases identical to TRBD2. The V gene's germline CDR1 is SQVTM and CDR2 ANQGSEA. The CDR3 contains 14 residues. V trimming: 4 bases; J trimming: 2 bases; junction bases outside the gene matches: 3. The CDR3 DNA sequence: TGCAGCGTTGGGCTAGCGGGGGCCACAGATACGCAGTATTTT. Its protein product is CSVGLAGATDTQYF.

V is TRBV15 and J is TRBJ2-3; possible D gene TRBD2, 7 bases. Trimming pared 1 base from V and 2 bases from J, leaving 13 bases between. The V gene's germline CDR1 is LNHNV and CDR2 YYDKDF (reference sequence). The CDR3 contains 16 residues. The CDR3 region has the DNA TGTGCCACCAGCAGAGGGGGAGGGGGACCCACAGATACGCAGTATTTT. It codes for CATSRGGGGPTDTQYF.